This TCR beta chain was captured by sequencing in a study of molecular identifiers for immune sequencing clone quantification. The wider study: RNA from 20,000 or 100,000 naive CD8 cells was split five ways in replicates, with four sequenced. Study results and caveats: Over 99% of effector molecules, but under 1% in naive cells, were held by clones with more than 20 RNA copies.

This clonotype was seen more than once but under ten times. The antigen remains undetermined. The CDR3 consists of 16 residues. V shed 1 base, J shed 3 bases, and the junction held 6 bases outside the gene matches. Germline loops: CDR1 MNHNY, CDR2 SVGAGI (reference sequence). A single record per CDR3 protein comes from TCRdb applying MiXCR to the PCR reads. The table lists over 550,000 distinct CDR3 sequences, roughly 25% of them singletons. This sequence was found in a human donor in good health. Some libraries in this study had Jurkat cell RNA spiked in. Sequenced input: naive CD8+ T cells from blood, with Jurkat cell RNA spiked in. Subset of the sample: FACS-sorted CD8+CD4-CCR7+CD45RA+ naive T cells. The chain links TRBV6-6 to TRBJ2-7; 10 bases are a match to TRBD2. The CDR3 loop reads CASSYFPGTSDYEQYF. CDR3 coding DNA: TGTGCCAGCAGTTACTTCCCAGGGACTAGCGACTACGAGCAGTACTTC.